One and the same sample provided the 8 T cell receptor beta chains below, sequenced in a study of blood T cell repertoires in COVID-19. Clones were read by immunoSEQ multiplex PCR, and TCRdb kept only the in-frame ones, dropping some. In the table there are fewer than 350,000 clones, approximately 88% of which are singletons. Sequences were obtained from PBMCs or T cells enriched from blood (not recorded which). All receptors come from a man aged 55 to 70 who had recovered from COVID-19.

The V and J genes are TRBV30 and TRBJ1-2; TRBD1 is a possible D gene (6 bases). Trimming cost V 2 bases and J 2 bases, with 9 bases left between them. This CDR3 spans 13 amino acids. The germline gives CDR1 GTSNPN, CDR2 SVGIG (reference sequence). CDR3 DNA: TGTGCCTGGAGTCCCACAGGGAACTATGGCTACACCTTC. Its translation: CAWSPTGNYGYTF.

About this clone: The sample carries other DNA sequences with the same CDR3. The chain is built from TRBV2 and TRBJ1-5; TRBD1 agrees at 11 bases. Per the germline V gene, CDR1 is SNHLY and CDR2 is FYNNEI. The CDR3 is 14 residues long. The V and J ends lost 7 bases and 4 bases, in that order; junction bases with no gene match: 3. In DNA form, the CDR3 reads TGTGCCAGCACTCGGGACAGGGGGAATCAGCCCCAGCATTTT. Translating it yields CASTRDRGNQPQHF.

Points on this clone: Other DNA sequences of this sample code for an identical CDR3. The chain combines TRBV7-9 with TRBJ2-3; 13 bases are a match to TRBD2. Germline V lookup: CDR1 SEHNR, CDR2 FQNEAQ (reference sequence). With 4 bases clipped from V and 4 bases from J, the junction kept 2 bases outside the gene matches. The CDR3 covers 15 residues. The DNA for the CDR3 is TGTGCCAGCAGCTCTGGACTAGCGGGAGCAGATACGCAGTATTTT. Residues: CASSSGLAGADTQYF.

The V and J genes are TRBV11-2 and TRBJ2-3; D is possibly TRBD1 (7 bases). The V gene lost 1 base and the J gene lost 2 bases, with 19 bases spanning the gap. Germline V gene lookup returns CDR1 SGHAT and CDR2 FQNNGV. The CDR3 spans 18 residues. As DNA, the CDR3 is TGTGCCAGCAGCTTAGGGCGGGGTGCCGGGACAGCCACAGATACGCAGTATTTT. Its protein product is CASSLGRGAGTATDTQYF.

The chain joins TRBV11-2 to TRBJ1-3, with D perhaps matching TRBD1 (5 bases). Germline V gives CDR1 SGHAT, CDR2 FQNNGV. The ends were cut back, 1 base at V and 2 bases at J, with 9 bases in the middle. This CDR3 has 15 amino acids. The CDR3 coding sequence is TGTGCCAGCAGCTTAGCAGGGCTAACTGGAAACACCATATATTTT. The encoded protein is CASSLAGLTGNTIYF.

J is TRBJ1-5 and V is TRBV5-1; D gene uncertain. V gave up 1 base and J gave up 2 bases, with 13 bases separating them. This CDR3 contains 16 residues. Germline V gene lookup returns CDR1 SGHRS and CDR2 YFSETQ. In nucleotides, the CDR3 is TGCGCCAGCAGCTTGACCGGGGTTGGTGGCAATCAGCCCCAGCATTTT. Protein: CASSLTGVGGNQPQHF.

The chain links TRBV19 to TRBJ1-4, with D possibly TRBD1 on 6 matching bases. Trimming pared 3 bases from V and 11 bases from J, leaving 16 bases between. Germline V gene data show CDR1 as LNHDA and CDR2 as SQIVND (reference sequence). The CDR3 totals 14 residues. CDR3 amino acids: CASSMSGTPTKLFF. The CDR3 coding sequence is TGTGCCAGTAGTATGAGCGGGACACCTACGAAACTGTTTTTT.

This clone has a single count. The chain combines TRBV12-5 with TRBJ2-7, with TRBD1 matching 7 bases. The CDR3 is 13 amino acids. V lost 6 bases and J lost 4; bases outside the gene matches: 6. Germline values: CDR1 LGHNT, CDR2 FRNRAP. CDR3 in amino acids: CASGQGQIYEQYF. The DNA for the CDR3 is TGTGCTAGTGGGCAGGGACAGATTTACGAGCAGTACTTC.